Listed below are T cell receptor beta chains from one sample, sequenced in a study of T cells in Graves' hyperthyroidism and ophthalmopathy. MiXCR, applied by TCRdb to the multiplex PCR reads, yields one record per CDR3 protein. Of 150,000 to 200,000 distinct CDR3 sequences detected, over 15% appear once; the ten largest clones hold under 35%. Sample: blood. These receptors came from a woman in her forties or fifties with Graves' hyperthyroidism. Each CDR3 is given with its conserved first and last residue. The D gene is left open where the match is weak. A clone size is listed for some rows: how often the clone was seen (once, few, many), or a class if it is expanded.

>TRBJ2-1|TRBV19|many|TRBD1
TGTGCCAGTAGTGGGGACAGGGTAATCAATGAGCAGTTCTTC
CASSGDRVINEQFF
>TRBJ1-2|TRBV20-1|many|-
TGCAGTGCTGACGGATCCTATGGCTACACCTTC
CSADGSYGYTF
>TRBJ1-2|TRBV5-1|many|-
TGCGCCAGCAGCCCTGGGACGCCCGGGTTGTATGGCTACACCTTC
CASSPGTPGLYGYTF
>TRBJ2-1|TRBV9|-|-
TGTGCCAGCAGCGTAGTCGGGCAGGGGAGAGTATATGAGCAGTTCTTC
CASSVVGQGRVYEQFF
>TRBJ2-3|TRBV29-1|many|-
TGCAGCGAAGAAGGACCCTTCACGAATACGCAGTATTTT
CSEEGPFTNTQYF
>TRBJ1-1|TRBV5-5|-|-
TGTGCCAGCAGCTTGTATATACCCCGGGGGGCTGCGTACACTGAAGCTTTCTTT
CASSLYIPRGAAYTEAFF
>TRBJ1-5|TRBV6-4|few|-
TGTGCCAGCAGTGCTGGAGGGGGACGGAATAATCAGCCCCAGCATTTT
CASSAGGGRNNQPQHF
>TRBJ2-3|TRBV20-1|many|-
TGCAGTGCCCCCAAGGGCGCCCCGCGGGATACGCAGTATTTT
CSAPKGAPRDTQYF
>TRBJ2-3|TRBV20-1|many|TRBD2
TGCAGTGCTTCCTCGGCTCCTAGCGGGGGCTCAGATACGCAGTATTTT
CSASSAPSGGSDTQYF
>TRBJ2-7|TRBV11-2|many|-
TGTGCCAGCAGCTCGCCGGGGACCTACGAGCAGTACTTC
CASSSPGTYEQYF
>TRBJ2-7|TRBV5-1|-|-
TGCGCCAGCAGCACCTTAGCGGACTCCTACGAGCAGTACTTC
CASSTLADSYEQYF
>TRBJ2-7|TRBV4-2|-|-
TGTGCCAGCAGCCAGGAAGTCTCCTACGAGCAGTACTTC
CASSQEVSYEQYF
>TRBJ2-5|TRBV28|-|TRBD2
TGTGCCAGCAGAGGACTAGCGGGGAAGGAGGGCCAAGAGACCCAGTACTTC
CASRGLAGKEGQETQYF
>TRBJ2-7|TRBV9|many|-
TGTGCCAGCAGCGTAGGGATCTCCTACGAGCAGTACTTC
CASSVGISYEQYF
>TRBJ2-7|TRBV11-2|many|-
TGTGCCAGCAGCCCCACCCGCCAAGAGCAGTACTTC
CASSPTRQEQYF
>TRBJ1-2|TRBV6-2/TRBV6-3|many|-
TGTGCCAGCAGTCCAACCCCCGGACTGAGCGTGAGTGGCTACACCTTC
CASSPTPGLSVSGYTF
>TRBJ1-2|TRBV9|many|-
TGTGCCAGCAGCGTAGGGGTTTCGGGACACGCGATTGCCTATGGCTACACCTTC
CASSVGVSGHAIAYGYTF
>TRBJ2-7|TRBV5-1|many|TRBD2
TGCGCCAGCAGCCCGGGGACTAGCGGGGTGAGCTCCTACGAGCAGTACTTC
CASSPGTSGVSSYEQYF
>TRBJ1-5|TRBV24-1|many|TRBD1
TGTGCCACCGGTCCCACAGGGGAAGTCAATCAGCCCCAGCATTTT
CATGPTGEVNQPQHF
>TRBJ1-2|TRBV4-1|few|-
TGCGCCAGCAGCCACTTAGACTTATCGGCGGAGACCTTC
CASSHLDLSAETF
>TRBJ1-1|TRBV12-3/TRBV12-4|many|-
TGTGCCAGCAGTATGACGGAAGAAATGGGCACTGAAGCTTTCTTT
CASSMTEEMGTEAFF
>TRBJ1-1|TRBV19|many|-
TGTGCCAGTAGTGCCGACCAGGCCACTGAAGCTTTCTTT
CASSADQATEAFF
>TRBJ2-1|TRBV6-1|-|TRBD2
TGTGCCAACGGGGATGCGCGGGGGGGAAGCTCCTACAATGAGCAGTTCTTC
CANGDARGGSSYNEQFF
>TRBJ1-1|TRBV19|many|-
TGTGCCAGTAGTATAGGAGGACAGATGAACACTGAAGCTTTCTTT
CASSIGGQMNTEAFF
>TRBJ2-7|TRBV20-1|-|-
TGCAGTGCCGCCCCCGGCTACGAGCAGTACTTC
CSAAPGYEQYF
>TRBJ1-2|TRBV7-2|many|-
TGTGCCAGCAGCTTCGAGGTTGGTGGCTACACCTTC
CASSFEVGGYTF
>TRBJ2-3|TRBV7-6|many|-
TGTGCCAGCAGCTTGGGGGCCCTTCTAGCGGCCACAGATACGCAGTATTTT
CASSLGALLAATDTQYF
>TRBJ1-1|TRBV19|many|-
TGTGCCAGTAGTATAGTTTGGGGGAACACTGAAGCTTTCTTT
CASSIVWGNTEAFF
>TRBJ1-1|TRBV19|few|-
TGTGCCAGTAGTACCACAGGGTTGAACACTGAAGCTTTCTTT
CASSTTGLNTEAFF
>TRBJ2-2|TRBV5-8|-|TRBD1
TGTGCCAGCTCCGACAGGGCTACCGGGGAGCTGTTTTTT
CASSDRATGELFF
>TRBJ2-7|TRBV3-1|-|-
TGTGCCAGCAGCCCGCACGACAGCACAGCCTACGAGCAGTACTTC
CASSPHDSTAYEQYF